This T cell receptor beta chain was recorded in a study of blood T cell repertoires in COVID-19. Turning to the study itself: The United States, Italy and Spain provided the acute and convalescent COVID-19 samples. Nucleic acid was either cDNA or gDNA, and it came from T cells, B-cell-depleted T cells, or PBMCs.

Only in-frame clones appear in the TCRdb table, and some are missing; sequencing was by immunoSEQ multiplex PCR. The sample has fewer than 250,000 clones; just under 85% are singletons. This CDR3 is built from 16 residues. From germline, CDR1 is MGHDK and CDR2 SYGVNS. V was clipped by 7 bases and J by 2 bases; unmatched bases: 9. Material: peripheral blood. The TCR comes from a man aged 45-60 years with acute or convalescent COVID-19. V and J are TRBV25-1 and TRBJ2-2, with 8 positions matching TRBD2. DNA for the CDR3: TGTGCCAGCACACCCTCGACTAGCGAAAACACCGGGGAGCTGTTTTTT. Its protein is CASTPSTSENTGELFF.